The TCR beta chain under discussion was sequenced for a study of shared clonotypes between healthy human individuals. Background on the study: Serving as donors were two women and a few men, whose ages spanned 18 to 49. The study's findings and limits: Shared across several donors were around 5% of the naive CD4 clonotypes.

As processed by the authors: ImmunoSEQ output lacked quality scores and full-length reads, limiting matched filtering. Sequenced by immunoSEQ multiplex PCR; TCRdb stores in-frame clones only, minus some. V and J calls plus clone size are reproduced from that table; the DNA served to infer D and trimming. The sample includes approximately 500,000 clones, about 96% of them seen just once. The CDR3 extends over 15 amino acids. CDR1 is MDHEN and CDR2 is SYDVKM in the germline V gene. With V trimmed by 4 bases and J by 4 bases, 7 bases remained unmatched. On this clone itself: Its cognate antigen is unknown.

The receptor was derived from a woman aged 25 to 45 in good health. This chain links TRBV28 with TRBJ1-2; 9 bases match TRBD1. The specimen sequenced was naive CD4+ T cells sorted from blood. Documented subset: CD45RA+ positively selected. The CDR3 sequence: CASSSGQGSFYGYTF. DNA for the CDR3: TGTGCCAGCAGTTCGGGACAGGGTAGTTTCTATGGCTACACCTTC.